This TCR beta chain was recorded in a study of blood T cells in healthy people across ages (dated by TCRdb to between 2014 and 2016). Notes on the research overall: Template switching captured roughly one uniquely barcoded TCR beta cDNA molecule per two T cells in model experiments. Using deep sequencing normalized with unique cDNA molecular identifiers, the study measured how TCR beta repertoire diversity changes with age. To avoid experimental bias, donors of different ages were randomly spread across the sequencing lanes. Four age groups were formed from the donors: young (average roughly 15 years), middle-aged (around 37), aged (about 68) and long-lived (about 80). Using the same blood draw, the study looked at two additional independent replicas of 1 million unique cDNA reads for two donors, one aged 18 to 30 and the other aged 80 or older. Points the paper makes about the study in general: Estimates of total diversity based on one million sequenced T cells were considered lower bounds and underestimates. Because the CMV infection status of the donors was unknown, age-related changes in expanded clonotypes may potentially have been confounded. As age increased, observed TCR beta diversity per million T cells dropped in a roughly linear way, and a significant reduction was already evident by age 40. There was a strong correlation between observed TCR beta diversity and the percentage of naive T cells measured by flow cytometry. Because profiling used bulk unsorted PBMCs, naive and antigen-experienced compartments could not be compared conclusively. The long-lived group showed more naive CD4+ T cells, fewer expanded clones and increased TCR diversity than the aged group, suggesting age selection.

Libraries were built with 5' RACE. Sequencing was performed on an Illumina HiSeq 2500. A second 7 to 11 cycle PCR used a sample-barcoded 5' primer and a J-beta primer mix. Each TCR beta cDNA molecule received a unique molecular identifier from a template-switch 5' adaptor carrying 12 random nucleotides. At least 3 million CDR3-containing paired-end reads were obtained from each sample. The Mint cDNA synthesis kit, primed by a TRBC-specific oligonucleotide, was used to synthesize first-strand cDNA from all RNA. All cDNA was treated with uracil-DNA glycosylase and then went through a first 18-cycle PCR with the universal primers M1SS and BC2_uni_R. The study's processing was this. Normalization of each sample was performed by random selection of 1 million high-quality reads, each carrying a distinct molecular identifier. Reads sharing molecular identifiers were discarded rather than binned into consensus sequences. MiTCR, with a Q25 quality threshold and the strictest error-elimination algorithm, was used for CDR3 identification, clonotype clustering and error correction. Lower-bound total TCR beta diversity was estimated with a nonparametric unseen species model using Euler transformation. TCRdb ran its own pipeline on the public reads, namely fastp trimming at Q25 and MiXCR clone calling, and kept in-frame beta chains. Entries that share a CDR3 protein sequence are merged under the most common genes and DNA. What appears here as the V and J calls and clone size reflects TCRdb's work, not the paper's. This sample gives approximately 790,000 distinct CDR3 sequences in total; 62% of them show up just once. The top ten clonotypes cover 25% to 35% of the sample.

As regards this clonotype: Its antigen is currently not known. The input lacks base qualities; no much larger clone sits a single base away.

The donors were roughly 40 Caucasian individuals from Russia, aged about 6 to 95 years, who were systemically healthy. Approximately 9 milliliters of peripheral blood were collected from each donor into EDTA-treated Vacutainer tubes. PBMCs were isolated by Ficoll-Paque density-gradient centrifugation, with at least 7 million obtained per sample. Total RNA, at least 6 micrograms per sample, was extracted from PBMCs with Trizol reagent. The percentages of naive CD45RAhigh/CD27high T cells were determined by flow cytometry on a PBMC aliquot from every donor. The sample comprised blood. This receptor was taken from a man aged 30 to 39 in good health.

DNA sequence: TGTGCCAGCAGTGCTTCCCCGGACAGAAACTATGGCTACACCTTC. Its protein reads: CASSASPDRNYGYTF. In this chain, TRBV6-4 is recombined with TRBJ1-2, and possibly TRBD1, on 6 matching bases. The CDR3 holds 15 amino acids from the cysteine to the phenylalanine. The entry retains the CDR3 DNA only, 45 bases that are in frame from base 1. CDR1 and CDR2, per the germline V gene, are MRHNA and SNTAGT. V is pared back by 4 bases and J by 2 bases, with 14 bases lying between the germline termini.